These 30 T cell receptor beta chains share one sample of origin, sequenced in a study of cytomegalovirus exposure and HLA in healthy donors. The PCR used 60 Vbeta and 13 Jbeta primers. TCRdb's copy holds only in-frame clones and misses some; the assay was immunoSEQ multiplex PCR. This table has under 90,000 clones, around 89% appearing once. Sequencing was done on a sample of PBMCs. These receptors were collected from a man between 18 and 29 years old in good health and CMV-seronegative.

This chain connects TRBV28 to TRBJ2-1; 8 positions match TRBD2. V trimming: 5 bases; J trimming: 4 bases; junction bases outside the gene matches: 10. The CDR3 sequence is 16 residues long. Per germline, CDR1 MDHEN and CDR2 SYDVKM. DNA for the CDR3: TGTGCCAGCAGTGTCGGACTAGCTCCACTATACAATGAGCAGTTCTTC. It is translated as CASSVGLAPLYNEQFF.

The CDR3 DNA reads TGTGCCAGCAGTGCATATGGGACAGCGAACACCGGGGAGCTGTTTTTT. Its protein is CASSAYGTANTGELFF. This rearrangement joins TRBV6-1 to TRBJ2-2; 7 bases are a match to TRBD1. The germline V gene encodes CDR1 MNHNS and CDR2 SASEGT. There are 16 residues in the CDR3. The J segment lost 0 bases and the V segment lost 4 bases, leaving 5 bases of the junction unmatched.

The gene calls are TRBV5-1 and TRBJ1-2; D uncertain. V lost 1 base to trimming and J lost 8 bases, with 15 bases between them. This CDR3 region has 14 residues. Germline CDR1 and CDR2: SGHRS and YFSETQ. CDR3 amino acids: CASSLPGSLGGYTF. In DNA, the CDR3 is TGCGCCAGCAGCTTGCCAGGCTCCCTTGGGGGCTACACCTTC.

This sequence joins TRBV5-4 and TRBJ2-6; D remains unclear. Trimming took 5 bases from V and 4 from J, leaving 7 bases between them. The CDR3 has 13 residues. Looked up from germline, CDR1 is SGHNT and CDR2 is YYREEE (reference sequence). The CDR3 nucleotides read TGTGCCAGCAGTCCCGGGGGGGCCAACGTCCTGACTTTC. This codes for CASSPGGANVLTF.

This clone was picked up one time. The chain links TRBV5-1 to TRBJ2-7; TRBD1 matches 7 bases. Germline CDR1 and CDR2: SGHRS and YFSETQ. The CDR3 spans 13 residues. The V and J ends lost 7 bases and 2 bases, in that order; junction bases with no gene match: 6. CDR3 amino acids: CASAPGQTYEQYF. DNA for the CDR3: TGCGCCAGCGCCCCGGGACAGACCTACGAGCAGTACTTC. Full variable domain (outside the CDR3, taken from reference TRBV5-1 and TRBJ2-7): KAGVTQTPRYLIKTRGQQVTLSCSPISGHRSVSWYQQTPGQGLQFLFEYFSETQRNKGNFPGRFSGRQFSNSRSEMNVSTLELGDSALYLCASAPGQTYEQYFGPGTRLTVT.

The CDR3 coding sequence is TGTGCCAGCAGTTTACTACTAGGGGGGGGTGGGCAGTTCTTC. It specifies CASSLLLGGGGQFF. The rearrangement links TRBV28 to TRBJ2-1; tentatively, D is TRBD2 (7 bases). Trimming pared 2 bases from V and 12 bases from J, leaving 17 bases between. Germline V gene lookup returns CDR1 MDHEN and CDR2 SYDVKM. The CDR3 length is 14 residues.

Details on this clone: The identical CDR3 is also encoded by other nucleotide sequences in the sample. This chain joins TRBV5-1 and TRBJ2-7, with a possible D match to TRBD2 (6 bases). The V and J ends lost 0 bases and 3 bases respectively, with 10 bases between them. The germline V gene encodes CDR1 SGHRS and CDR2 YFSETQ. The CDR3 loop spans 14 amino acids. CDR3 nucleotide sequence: TGCGCCAGCAGCTTGGCGGGAGCGATCTACGAGCAGTACTTC. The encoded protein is CASSLAGAIYEQYF. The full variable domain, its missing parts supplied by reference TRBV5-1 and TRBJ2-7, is KAGVTQTPRYLIKTRGQQVTLSCSPISGHRSVSWYQQTPGQGLQFLFEYFSETQRNKGNFPGRFSGRQFSNSRSEMNVSTLELGDSALYLCASSLAGAIYEQYFGPGTRLTVT.

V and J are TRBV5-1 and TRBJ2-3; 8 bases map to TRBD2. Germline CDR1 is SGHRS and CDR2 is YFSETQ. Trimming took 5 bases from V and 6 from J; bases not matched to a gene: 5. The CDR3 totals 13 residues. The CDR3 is CASSNTGGDTQYF. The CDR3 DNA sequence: TGCGCCAGCAGTAATACGGGAGGGGATACGCAGTATTTT.

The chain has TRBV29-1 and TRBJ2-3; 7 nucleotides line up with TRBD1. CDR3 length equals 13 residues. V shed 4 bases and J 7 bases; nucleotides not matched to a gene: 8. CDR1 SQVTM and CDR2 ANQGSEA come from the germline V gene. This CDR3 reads CSVGGKQGYTQYF. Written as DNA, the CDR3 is TGCAGCGTTGGGGGAAAACAGGGGTATACGCAGTATTTT.

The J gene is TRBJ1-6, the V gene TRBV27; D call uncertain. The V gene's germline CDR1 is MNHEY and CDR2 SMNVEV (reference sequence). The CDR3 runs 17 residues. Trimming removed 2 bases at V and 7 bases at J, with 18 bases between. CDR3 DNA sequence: TGTGCCAGCAGTTTAAGGAGGACTCAAGGGTTCAATTCACCCCTCCACTTT. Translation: CASSLRRTQGFNSPLHF.

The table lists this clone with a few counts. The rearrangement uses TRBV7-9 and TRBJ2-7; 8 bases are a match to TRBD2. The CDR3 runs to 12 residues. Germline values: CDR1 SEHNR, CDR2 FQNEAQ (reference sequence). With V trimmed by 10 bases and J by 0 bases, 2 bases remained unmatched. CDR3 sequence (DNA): TGTGCCACCGGGGGGGGCTCCTACGAGCAGTACTTC. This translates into CATGGGSYEQYF.

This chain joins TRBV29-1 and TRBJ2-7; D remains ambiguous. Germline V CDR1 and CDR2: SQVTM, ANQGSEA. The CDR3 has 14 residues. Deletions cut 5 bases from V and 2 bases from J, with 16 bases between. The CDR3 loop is CSVNPLRSPYEQYF. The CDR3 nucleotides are TGCAGCGTTAACCCCCTGCGATCCCCCTACGAGCAGTACTTC.

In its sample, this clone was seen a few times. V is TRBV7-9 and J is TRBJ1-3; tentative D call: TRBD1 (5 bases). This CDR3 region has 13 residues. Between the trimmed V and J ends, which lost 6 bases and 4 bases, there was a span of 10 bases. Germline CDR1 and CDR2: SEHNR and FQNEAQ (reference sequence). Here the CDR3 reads CASSRGPGNTIYF. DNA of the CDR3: TGTGCCAGCAGTAGGGGTCCCGGAAACACCATATATTTT.

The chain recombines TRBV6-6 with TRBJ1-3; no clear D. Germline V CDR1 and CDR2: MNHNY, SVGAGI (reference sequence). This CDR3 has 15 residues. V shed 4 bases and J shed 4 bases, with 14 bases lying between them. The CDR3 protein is CASSSWEVKGNTIYF. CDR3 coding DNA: TGTGCCAGCAGTTCGTGGGAGGTTAAGGGAAACACCATATATTTT.

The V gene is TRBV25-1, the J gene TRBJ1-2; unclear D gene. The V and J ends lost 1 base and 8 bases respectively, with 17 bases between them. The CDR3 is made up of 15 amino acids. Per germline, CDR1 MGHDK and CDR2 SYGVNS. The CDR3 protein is CASSEFGGSEEGYTF. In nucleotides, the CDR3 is TGTGCCAGCAGTGAATTTGGTGGCAGCGAGGAAGGCTACACCTTC.

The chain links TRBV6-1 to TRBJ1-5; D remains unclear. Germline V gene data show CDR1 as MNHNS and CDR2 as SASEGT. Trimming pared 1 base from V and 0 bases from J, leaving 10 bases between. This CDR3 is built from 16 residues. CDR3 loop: CASSEGRVYSNQPQHF. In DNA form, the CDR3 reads TGTGCCAGCAGTGAAGGGCGGGTGTATAGCAATCAGCCCCAGCATTTT.

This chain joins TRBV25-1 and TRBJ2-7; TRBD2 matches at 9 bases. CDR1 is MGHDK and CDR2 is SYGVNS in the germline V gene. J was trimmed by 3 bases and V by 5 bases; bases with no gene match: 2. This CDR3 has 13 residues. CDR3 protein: CASSLTSGYEQYF. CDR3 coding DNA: TGTGCCAGCAGTTTGACTAGCGGCTACGAGCAGTACTTC.

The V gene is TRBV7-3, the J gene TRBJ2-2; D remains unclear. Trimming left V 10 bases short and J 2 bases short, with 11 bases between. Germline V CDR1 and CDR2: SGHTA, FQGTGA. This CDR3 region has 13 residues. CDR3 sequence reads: CATAHRNTGELFF. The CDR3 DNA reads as TGTGCCACCGCCCACAGAAACACCGGGGAGCTGTTTTTT.

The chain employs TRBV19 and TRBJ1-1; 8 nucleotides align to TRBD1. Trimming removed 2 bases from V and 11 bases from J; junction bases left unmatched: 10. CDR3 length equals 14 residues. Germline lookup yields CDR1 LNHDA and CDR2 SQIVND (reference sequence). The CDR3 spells CASSIRMTGDEAFF. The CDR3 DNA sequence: TGTGCCAGTAGTATACGCATGACAGGGGACGAGGCTTTCTTT.

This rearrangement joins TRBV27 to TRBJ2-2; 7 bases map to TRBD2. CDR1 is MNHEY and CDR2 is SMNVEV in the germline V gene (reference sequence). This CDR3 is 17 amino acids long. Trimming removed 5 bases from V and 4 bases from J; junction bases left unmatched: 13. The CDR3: CASSPLTSAAGTGELFF. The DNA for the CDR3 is TGTGCCAGCAGTCCCCTCACTAGCGCCGCGGGCACCGGGGAGCTGTTTTTT.

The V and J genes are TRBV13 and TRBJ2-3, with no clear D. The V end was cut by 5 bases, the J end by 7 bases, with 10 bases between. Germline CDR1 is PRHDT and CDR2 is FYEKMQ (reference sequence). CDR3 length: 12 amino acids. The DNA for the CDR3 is TGTGCCAGCAGCCCTGACATAAATACGCAGTATTTT. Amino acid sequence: CASSPDINTQYF. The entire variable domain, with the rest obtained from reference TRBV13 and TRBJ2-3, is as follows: AAGVIQSPRHLIKEKRETATLKCYPIPRHDTVYWYQQGPGQDPQFLISFYEKMQSDKGSIPDRFSAQQFSDYHSELNMSSLELGDSALYFCASSPDINTQYFGPGTRLTVL.

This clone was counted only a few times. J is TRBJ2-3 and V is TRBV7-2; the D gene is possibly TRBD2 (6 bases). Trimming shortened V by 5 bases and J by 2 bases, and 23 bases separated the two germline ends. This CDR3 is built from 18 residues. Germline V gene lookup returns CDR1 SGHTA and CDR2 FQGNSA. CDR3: CASSQRFRRDLTTDTQYF. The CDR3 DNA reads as TGTGCCAGCAGCCAGCGGTTTCGGAGGGACCTCACCACAGATACGCAGTATTTT.

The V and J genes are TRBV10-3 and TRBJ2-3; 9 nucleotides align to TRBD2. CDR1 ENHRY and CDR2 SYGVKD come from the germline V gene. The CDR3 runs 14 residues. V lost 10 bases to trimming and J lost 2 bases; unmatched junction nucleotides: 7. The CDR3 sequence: CATRLAENTDTQYF. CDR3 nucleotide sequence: TGTGCCACCCGACTAGCGGAAAACACAGATACGCAGTATTTT.

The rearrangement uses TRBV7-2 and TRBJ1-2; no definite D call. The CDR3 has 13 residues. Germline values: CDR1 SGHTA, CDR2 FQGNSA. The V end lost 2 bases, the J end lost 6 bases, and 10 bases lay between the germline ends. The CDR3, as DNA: TGTGCCAGCAGCTTATTTCCCCAGAATGGCTACACCTTC. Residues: CASSLFPQNGYTF.

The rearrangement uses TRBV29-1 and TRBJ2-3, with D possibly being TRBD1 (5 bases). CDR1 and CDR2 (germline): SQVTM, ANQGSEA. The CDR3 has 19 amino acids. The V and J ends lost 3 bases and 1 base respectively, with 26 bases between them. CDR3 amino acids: CSVDLYGADKPLGTDTQYF. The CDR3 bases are TGCAGCGTTGATTTGTATGGGGCAGATAAACCTCTTGGCACAGATACGCAGTATTTT.

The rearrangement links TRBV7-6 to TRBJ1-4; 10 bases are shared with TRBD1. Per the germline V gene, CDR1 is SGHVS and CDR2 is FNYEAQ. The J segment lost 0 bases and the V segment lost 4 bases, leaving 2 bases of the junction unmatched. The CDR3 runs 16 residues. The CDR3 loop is CASSWGQGTTNEKLFF. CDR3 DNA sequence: TGTGCCAGCAGCTGGGGACAGGGGACAACTAATGAAAAACTGTTTTTT.

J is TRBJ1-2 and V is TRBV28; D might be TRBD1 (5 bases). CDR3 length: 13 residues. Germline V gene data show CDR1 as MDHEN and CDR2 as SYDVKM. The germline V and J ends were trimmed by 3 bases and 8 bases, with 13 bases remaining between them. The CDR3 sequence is CASSFRVSDGYTF. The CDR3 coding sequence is TGTGCCAGCAGTTTCAGGGTCTCGGACGGCTACACCTTC.

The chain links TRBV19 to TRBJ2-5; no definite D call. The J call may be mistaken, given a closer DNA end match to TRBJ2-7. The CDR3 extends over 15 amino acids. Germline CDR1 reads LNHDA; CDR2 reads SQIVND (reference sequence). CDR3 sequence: CASSIEHQWAYEQYF. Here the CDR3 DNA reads TGTGCCAGTAGTATAGAGCACCAATGGGCCTACGAGCAGTACTTC.

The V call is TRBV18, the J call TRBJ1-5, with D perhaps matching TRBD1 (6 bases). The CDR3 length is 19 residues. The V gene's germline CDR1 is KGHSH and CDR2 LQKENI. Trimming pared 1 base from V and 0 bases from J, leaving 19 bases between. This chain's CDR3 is CASSPQGVGSSVSNQPQHF. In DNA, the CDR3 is TGTGCCAGCTCACCACAGGGGGTTGGCTCTTCGGTTAGCAATCAGCCCCAGCATTTT.

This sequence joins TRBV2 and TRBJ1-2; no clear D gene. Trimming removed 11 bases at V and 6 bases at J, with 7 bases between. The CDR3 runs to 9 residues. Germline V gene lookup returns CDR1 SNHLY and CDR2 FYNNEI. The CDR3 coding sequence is TGTGCCCTAATAAATGGCTACACCTTC. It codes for CALINGYTF.